The clone carrying this T cell receptor (beta chain) was recorded a few times. The antigen is undetermined. In TCRdb, the 5' RACE reads were re-called with MiXCR into one record per CDR3 protein. The sample consists of approximately 890,000 distinct CDR3 sequences, about 12% of them appearing once. This entry belongs to a study of identical twins. The CDR3 has 16 amino acids. The germline CDR1 and CDR2 sequences are MNHNS and SASEGT. V was clipped by 5 bases and J by 7 bases; unmatched bases: 11. Healthy Caucasians provided all donations. Study conclusions and caveats: Abundant beta clonotypes from cord blood had fewer insertions, unlike memory repertoires, which showed none.

These sequences were also reported in another study, on yellow fever vaccine responses in identical twins. That source adds: On the reported evidence, twins' vaccine T cell responses seemed partly convergent and partly personalized.

The sample was PBMCs. J is TRBJ1-5 and V is TRBV6-1; 10 bases agree with TRBD1. The receptor was isolated from a woman aged 18-30 years in good health. In DNA form, the CDR3 reads TGTGCCAGCAGTACCCTCTCCGGGACAGGGGACCAGCCCCAGCATTTT. This gives the protein CASSTLSGTGDQPQHF.